This TCR beta chain was found in a study of T cell responses to AZD1222 COVID-19 vaccine (dated by TCRdb to the early 2020s). Concerning the study at large: AZD1222 recipients whose second dose came at about 4 weeks and those whose second dose came at about 12 weeks were combined into one group, since spike-specific TCR depth and breadth did not differ between the two schedules. A total of 230 to 250 trial participants underwent TCR sequencing, of whom about 210 had received two doses of AZD1222 and about 26 had received two doses of the MenACWY control vaccine. Trial participants were enrolled by age into subgroups of 18-55, 56-69 and 70-plus years, and around 150, 28 and 57 TCR-sequenced participants, respectively, were included in these subgroups.

As for this clone: The antigen it binds to is not known. Nothing much larger sits one base from this clone, and base qualities are not available.

Explained via the paper, the time point label denotes: baseline before first vaccination. Samples from vaccinated people were obtained from the UK trials COV001 and COV002, which included a single-blind randomized controlled phase 2/3 trial of AZD1222 (ChAdOx1 nCoV-19) in healthy adults. For TCRbeta chain sequencing, PBMC samples were collected from trial participants at day 0 and at day 28 after the second dose. What the work shows at the level of the full study, not this receptor alone: The whole spike protein was spanned by vaccine-associated CD4 TCRs, and dominant responses were seen in regions 160-218 and 743-854. Participants were mostly white British and included more females than males, and it was suggested by the authors that clonal diversity may have been underestimated. A significant rise in spike-specific TCR breadth and depth was observed after two AZD1222 doses relative to day 0 and relative to MenACWY recipients. Only five to seven AZD1222 recipients were SARS-CoV-2 seropositive at baseline, limiting conclusions about previously exposed vaccinees. Reportedly, almost half of the unique spike-specific TCRs recognized epitopes lying outside the regions that are mutated in the B.1.351 and B.1.1.7 variants. Because no day 14 peak-response samples were available, the repertoires could be characterized only after the peak T cell response. The 56-69-year group was small, and its depth increase did not reach significance, likely because of low power.

The CDR3 numbers 16 residues from cysteine through phenylalanine. The CDR3 DNA has 48 bases and is translated from base 1. CDR1 and CDR2, looked up from the germline V gene (reference sequence), are MNHNY and SVGAGI. Ends trimmed: V by 6 bases, J by 4 bases; bases unmatched to a gene: 6. The CDR3 regions of human TCRbeta chains were analyzed by immunosequencing. The paper's data handling went like this. TCRs in the repertoires were compared against a reference library of SARS-CoV-2-specific TCRs that had been generated with the MIRA antigen-specificity platform. Breadth meant the fraction of unique TCRs that were SARS-CoV-2-associated, whereas depth meant the fraction of total T cells that were SARS-CoV-2-associated. Using the MIRA data, each spike-specific TCR was assigned both to the spike region to which the TCR was reactive and to a CD4 or CD8 class. Log10-transformed breadth and depth values were compared by one-way ANOVA with Sidak's multiple comparisons tests. TCRdb retrieved this table from immuneACCESS and kept in-frame rearrangements only. Not all clones are present; in checked studies, unresolved V genes account for under half, and no reason is known for the remainder. The DNA was the basis for D and trimming; V, J and clone size are from that table. The sample table shows tens of thousands of clones, and more than 70% are seen once. About 2.2% of the sample rests with the top ten.

The sequenced sample was peripheral blood, obtained on day 0 of AZD1222 vaccination. Rearrangement joined TRBV6-6 to TRBJ2-3; 14 bases in between match TRBD2. The sequence came from an adult in good health. The DNA sequence is as follows: TGTGCCAGCAGCCGGGGGACTAGCGGGGGTGCAGATACGCAGTATTTT. Its protein is CASSRGTSGGADTQYF.